The 21 T cell receptor beta chains below were found in one sample sequenced in a study of blood T cell repertoires in COVID-19. The table came from immunoSEQ multiplex PCR; TCRdb's copy has only in-frame clones and leaves some out. The sample lists under 350,000 clones, about 86% occurring once. The sequencing input was PBMCs or T cells enriched from blood (not recorded which). These receptors all stem from a woman aged 40 to 50 with acute COVID-19.

V is TRBV6-5 and J is TRBJ1-1; no clear D. The germline V and J ends were trimmed by 1 base and 5 bases, with 14 bases remaining between them. CDR1 and CDR2 (germline): MNHEY, SVGAGI. This CDR3 spans 15 amino acids. CDR3 residues: CASSYFGFPETEAFF. CDR3 nucleotide sequence: TGTGCCAGCAGTTACTTCGGGTTCCCAGAAACTGAAGCTTTCTTT.

The chain couples TRBV28 to TRBJ1-6; possible D gene TRBD1, 6 bases. V was shortened by 4 bases and J by 5 bases, with 18 bases between the two germline ends. Germline loops: CDR1 MDHEN, CDR2 SYDVKM. The CDR3 extends over 17 amino acids. The CDR3, as DNA: TGTGCCAGCAGTTCCCCTCAGGGGATCGCGCATAATTCACCCCTCCACTTT. This sequence encodes CASSSPQGIAHNSPLHF.

The V call is TRBV7-9, the J call TRBJ2-1, with TRBD2 as a possible D gene (7 bases). The CDR3 runs 18 residues. Per germline, CDR1 SEHNR and CDR2 FQNEAQ (reference sequence). The ends were cut back, 5 bases at V and 7 bases at J, with 27 bases in the middle. The CDR3 DNA is TGTGCCAGCAGCCCCTCGAATCCGGGGGGCGCGAGAGGGAATGAGCAGTTCTTC. Translation gives CASSPSNPGGARGNEQFF.

The chain couples TRBV18 to TRBJ2-5, with no clear D. The V gene lost 3 bases and the J gene lost 4 bases, with 6 bases spanning the gap. The CDR3 runs 12 residues. Germline V lookup: CDR1 KGHSH, CDR2 LQKENI. The CDR3 region is CASSPRRETQYF. For the CDR3, the DNA is TGTGCCAGCTCACCGAGGCGAGAGACCCAGTACTTC. The whole variable domain, filled in from reference TRBV18 and TRBJ2-5, reads NAGVMQNPRHLVRRRGQEARLRCSPMKGHSHVYWYRQLPEEGLKFMVYLQKENIIDESGMPKERFSAEFPKEGPSILRIQQVVRGDSAAYFCASSPRRETQYFGPGTRLLVL.

The chain joins TRBV4-3 to TRBJ1-5; D ambiguous. V was cut by 0 bases and J by 6 bases, with 12 bases left in between. CDR3 length equals 15 residues. The germline gives CDR1 LGHNA, CDR2 YSLEER. The CDR3 DNA sequence: TGCGCCAGCAGCCAAGATAGCGGTTTTACTCAGCCCCAGCATTTT. The encoded protein is CASSQDSGFTQPQHF.

J is TRBJ1-2 and V is TRBV5-4; maybe TRBD1 (6 bases). CDR1 and CDR2 from the germline V gene are SGHNT and YYREEE (reference sequence). CDR3 length: 18 amino acids. V lost 0 bases, J lost 0 bases, and 18 bases lay in between. DNA of the CDR3: TGTGCCAGCAGCTTGGACCCGACAGGTCAAAAAGCTAACTATGGCTACACCTTC. Translating it yields CASSLDPTGQKANYGYTF.

DNA of the CDR3: TGTGCCAGCAGCGGGGCAGGGGGCATTTTTGAAAAACTGTTTTTT. This codes for CASSGAGGIFEKLFF. The chain is built from TRBV5-6 and TRBJ1-4; TRBD1 agrees at 8 bases. CDR1 and CDR2 from the germline V gene are SGHDT and YYEEEE. The CDR3 length is 15 residues. V dropped 4 bases and J dropped 7; count of bases not matched to a gene: 9. The full variable domain, completed using reference TRBV5-6 and TRBJ1-4, is DAGVTQSPTHLIKTRGQQVTLRCSPKSGHDTVSWYQQALGQGPQFIFQYYEEEERQRGNFPDRFSGHQFPNYSSELNVNALLLGDSALYLCASSGAGGIFEKLFFGSGTQLSVL.

The chain carries TRBV20-1 and TRBJ1-5; D call uncertain. Germline V gives CDR1 DFQATT, CDR2 SNEGSKA (reference sequence). The CDR3 spans 13 residues. The V end lost 3 bases, the J end lost 0 bases, and 6 bases lay between the germline ends. CDR3 region: CSASLNSNQPQHF. DNA for the CDR3: TGCAGTGCTAGTCTTAATAGCAATCAGCCCCAGCATTTT.

The rearrangement joins TRBV28 to TRBJ1-2; 7 positions agree with TRBD1. V lost 0 bases to trimming and J lost 4 bases; unmatched junction nucleotides: 14. There are 18 residues in the CDR3. Germline CDR1 and CDR2: MDHEN and SYDVKM. The CDR3 sequence is CASSLWAGDTGATYGYTF. The CDR3 DNA is TGTGCCAGCAGTTTATGGGCGGGTGATACAGGGGCGACCTATGGCTACACCTTC.

The chain employs TRBV5-1 and TRBJ2-7; perhaps TRBD1 as D (5 bases). There are 14 residues in the CDR3. CDR1 and CDR2 from the germline V gene are SGHRS and YFSETQ. V shed 0 bases and J shed 5 bases, with 12 bases lying between them. The CDR3 sequence: CASSLGQGIHEQYF. The CDR3 DNA reads TGCGCCAGCAGCTTGGGTCAGGGAATCCACGAGCAGTACTTC.

This sequence joins TRBV5-6 and TRBJ1-1; no clear D gene. CDR1 SGHDT and CDR2 YYEEEE come from the germline V gene. V lost 4 bases and J lost 3, with 16 bases in between. The CDR3 has 15 residues. CDR3 sequence reads: CASSPDERDYTEAFF. The CDR3 DNA reads TGTGCCAGCAGCCCGGACGAGAGGGATTACACTGAAGCTTTCTTT. Based on the CDR3 plus reference TRBV5-6 and TRBJ1-1, the full variable domain is DAGVTQSPTHLIKTRGQQVTLRCSPKSGHDTVSWYQQALGQGPQFIFQYYEEEERQRGNFPDRFSGHQFPNYSSELNVNALLLGDSALYLCASSPDERDYTEAFFGQGTRLTVV.

The rearrangement uses TRBV6-2 or TRBV6-3 and TRBJ2-1, with a possible D match to TRBD2 (5 bases). The length of the CDR3 is 17 residues. Germline lookup yields CDR1 MNHEY and CDR2 SVGEGT. Trimming pared 2 bases from V and 0 bases from J, leaving 14 bases between. The CDR3 region is CASSYPLLGTSYNEQFF. In DNA, the CDR3 is TGTGCCAGCAGTTACCCCTTACTAGGAACCTCCTACAATGAGCAGTTCTTC.

This rearrangement joins TRBV11-2 to TRBJ2-7; tentatively, D is TRBD2 (6 bases). CDR1 and CDR2 from the germline V gene are SGHAT and FQNNGV. The CDR3 runs 15 residues. Trimming cost V 1 base and J 2 bases, with 12 bases left between them. The DNA of the CDR3 is TGTGCCAGCAGCTTAGGGATAGCGGTAACCTACGAGCAGTACTTC. As protein: CASSLGIAVTYEQYF.

The gene calls are TRBV6-5 and TRBJ2-3; TRBD2 matches 9 bases. Germline assignment: CDR1 MNHEY and CDR2 SVGAGI. The CDR3 has 16 residues. Losses at the gene ends were 3 bases for V and 1 base for J; bases not matched to a gene: 5. The CDR3 here is CASSYLAGKGTDTQYF. DNA for the CDR3: TGTGCCAGCAGTTATCTAGCGGGAAAGGGCACAGATACGCAGTATTTT.

The chain is built from TRBV27 and TRBJ2-7; 9 positions agree with TRBD1. CDR3 length: 15 amino acids. Germline trimming cut 6 bases from V and 4 bases from J; bases unmatched to any gene: 10. Germline loops: CDR1 MNHEY, CDR2 SMNVEV (reference sequence). CDR3 DNA: TGTGCCAGCAGGGCCCGGGGACAGGGTGGGTACGAGCAGTACTTC. This gives the protein CASRARGQGGYEQYF.

In this sample, this clone turned up a few times. V is TRBV19 and J is TRBJ2-6; the D is unclear. The CDR3 totals 15 residues. Germline lookup yields CDR1 LNHDA and CDR2 SQIVND (reference sequence). V lost 4 bases and J lost 4, with 11 bases in between. Written as DNA, the CDR3 is TGTGCCAGTAGTACGCGCCCCCGAGGGGCCAACGTCCTGACTTTC. Amino acids: CASSTRPRGANVLTF.

The chain uses TRBV6-5 and TRBJ2-1; 7 bases fit TRBD2. CDR1 and CDR2 from the germline V gene are MNHEY and SVGAGI. Trimming took 1 base from V and 5 from J; bases not matched to a gene: 5. The CDR3 consists of 15 residues. In DNA form, the CDR3 reads TGTGCCAGCAGTTACTACGGGGGGTCTCACAATGAGCAGTTCTTC. This codes for CASSYYGGSHNEQFF.

The chain recombines TRBV3-1 (or the pseudogene TRBV3-2) with TRBJ2-1, with 12 bases fitting TRBD2. In germline, CDR1 is LGHDT, CDR2 YNNKEL (reference sequence). The ends lost 5 bases at V and 9 bases at J; junction bases unmatched: 14. The CDR3 runs 17 residues. The CDR3 DNA follows: TGTGCCAGCAGCTCGAACCCTAGCGGGAGGGCCGTTGGTGAGCAGTTCTTC. Its protein is CASSSNPSGRAVGEQFF.

This clone was recorded only once. The chain couples TRBV5-8 to TRBJ1-1, with a tentative D call TRBD1 (5 bases). This CDR3 has 16 residues. Trimming took off 3 bases at V and 0 bases at J, with 15 bases between the two ends. Germline values: CDR1 SGHTS, CDR2 YDEGEE. CDR3 coding DNA: TGTGCCAGCAGCTCGGCCCCACAGGTGATGAACACTGAAGCTTTCTTT. The encoded protein is CASSSAPQVMNTEAFF.

The count of this clone is one. The CDR3 DNA follows: TGTGCCAGCAGCTGGGGACAGGGGCGCGAGACCCAGTACTTC. This encodes CASSWGQGRETQYF. The chain employs TRBV5-4 and TRBJ2-5; the match to TRBD1 covers 10 bases. The V and J ends lost 3 bases and 5 bases, in that order; junction bases with no gene match: 4. There are 14 residues in the CDR3. The germline CDR1 and CDR2 sequences are SGHNT and YYREEE (reference sequence).

This rearrangement joins TRBV5-1 to TRBJ2-5; D perhaps matches TRBD1 (6 bases). Germline assignment: CDR1 SGHRS and CDR2 YFSETQ. The CDR3 sequence is 14 residues long. V lost 4 bases and J 1 base, leaving 11 bases between the germline ends. CDR3 DNA sequence: TGCGCCAGCAGCCTCGGGACACCCCAAGAGACCCAGTACTTC. As protein: CASSLGTPQETQYF.